These 5 T cell receptor beta chains share one sample of origin, sequenced in a study of cytomegalovirus exposure and HLA in healthy donors (dated by TCRdb to about 2017). Receptor amplification or capture employed the immunoSEQ multiplex PCR assay. The multiplex PCR relied on a mix of 60 forward primers for TCR Vbeta segments and 13 reverse primers for TCR Jbeta segments. TCRdb obtained this table from immuneACCESS and retained in-frame rearrangements with V and J assigned. These tables miss some clones; where compared with another copy, unresolved V genes account for less than half of the shortfall, and the remainder is unexplained. This sample comprises some 150,000 clones, under 85% of them detected only once. Approximately 1.6% of the sample goes to the ten largest clones. The sequencing sample was made of PBMCs. The receptors come from a woman aged 25 to 45 in good health and CMV-seronegative.

The V gene is TRBV6-5, the J gene TRBJ2-5, with TRBD1 matching over 9 bases. CDR1 and CDR2 from the germline V gene are MNHEY and SVGAGI. CDR3 length equals 16 residues. Unmatched junction bases numbered 11, after V lost 4 bases and J lost 5 bases. The CDR3 loop reads CASSSPHRDRVETQYF. The CDR3 DNA follows: TGTGCCAGCAGTTCCCCACACCGGGACAGGGTTGAGACCCAGTACTTC.

The V call is TRBV28, the J call TRBJ2-7; 9 positions match TRBD1. V trimming: 4 bases; J trimming: 4 bases; junction bases outside the gene matches: 5. Germline V CDR1 and CDR2: MDHEN, SYDVKM. The CDR3 length is 14 residues. The CDR3 DNA reads as TGTGCCAGCAGTTCACAGGGGGCGGGATACGAGCAGTACTTC. This translates into CASSSQGAGYEQYF.

This rearrangement joins TRBV11-2 to TRBJ1-3; D call uncertain. V lost 0 bases and J 0 bases, leaving 12 bases between the germline ends. Germline CDR1 SGHAT, CDR2 FQNNGV. The CDR3 extends over 17 amino acids. The CDR3 nucleotides read TGTGCCAGCAGCTTAGATCGTGGCACGTTCTCTGGAAACACCATATATTTT. It encodes CASSLDRGTFSGNTIYF.

The rearrangement uses TRBV7-2 and TRBJ2-7; TRBD2 aligns across 13 bases. V dropped 4 bases and J dropped 2; count of bases not matched to a gene: 11. The germline V gene encodes CDR1 SGHTA and CDR2 FQGNSA. This CDR3 contains 18 residues. This CDR3 is CASSSPSGLAGFTYEQYF. CDR3 coding DNA: TGTGCCAGCAGCTCACCGTCGGGACTAGCGGGATTCACCTACGAGCAGTACTTC.

The chain uses TRBV29-1 and TRBJ2-1; TRBD2 aligns across 7 bases. The junction had 5 bases not matched to a gene; V was cut back by 4 bases and J by 2 bases. Germline V gene sequence: CDR1 SQVTM, CDR2 ANQGSEA. The CDR3 runs to 14 residues. The CDR3 DNA reads TGCAGCGTTGTCCCAGCGGGAACCTACAATGAGCAGTTCTTC. The encoded protein is CSVVPAGTYNEQFF.